The rows below give T cell receptor beta chains drawn from one sample of a study of human T cells and chemical hapten exposure. In TCRdb, the RACE reads were re-called with MiXCR into one record per CDR3 protein. This table has 100,000 or so distinct CDR3 sequences, 11% appearing once. The material sequenced was whole blood, taken in connection with sensitization to the hapten diphenylcyclopropenone (DPC). The source is a woman in her 40s with alopecia areata. Some clones in this sample may be carry-over from other donors' samples. The CDR3 runs from the conserved cysteine through the conserved F or W. The D gene is left open where the match is weak. The listing skips clone size in some rows; elsewhere it reads once, few, many or a size class.

>13|TRBV12-3/TRBV12-4|few|-|TRBJ1-2
TGTGCCAGCAGTTTAAGGCCCACCTATGGCTACACCTTC
CASSLRPTYGYTF
>16|TRBV5-1|many|-|TRBJ2-6
TGCGCCAGCAGCTTGGCGGGCGGGACTGGGGCCAACGTCCTGACTTTC
CASSLAGGTGANVLTF
>13|TRBV2|many|-|TRBJ1-4
TGTGCCAGCAGTGAAGGACAGACGGATAAACTGTTTTTT
CASSEGQTDKLFF
>15|TRBV5-6|many|TRBD1|TRBJ2-1
TGTGCCAGCAGCTTGGGGACAGGGGCCTACAATGAGCAGTTCTTC
CASSLGTGAYNEQFF
>15|TRBV7-8|-|-|TRBJ2-5
TGTGCCAGCAGCCCGGGACGGGGAATTGGGGAGACCCAGTACTTC
CASSPGRGIGETQYF
>18|TRBV20-1|-|TRBD2|TRBJ2-6
TGCAGTGCTATAGACGTAGCGGGGGGATCCTCTGGGGCCAACGTCCTGACTTTC
CSAIDVAGGSSGANVLTF
>14|TRBV19|-|TRBD2|TRBJ2-3
TGTGCCAGTAAACGGGAGGGCCGCACAGATACGCAGTATTTT
CASKREGRTDTQYF
>13|TRBV12-3/TRBV12-4|-|-|TRBJ1-2
TGTGCCAGCAGCCAGAGGGATGTCGCTGGCTACACCTTC
CASSQRDVAGYTF
>13|TRBV7-9|few|-|TRBJ1-2
TGTGCCAGCAGCCCGACTCGTACCGGGGGCTACACCTTC
CASSPTRTGGYTF
>15|TRBV24-1|many|TRBD1|TRBJ2-5
TGTGCCACCAGTGACGGACAGGGGCTACGAGAGACCCAGTACTTC
CATSDGQGLRETQYF
>14|TRBV29-1|-|TRBD2|TRBJ2-1
TGCAGCGGGAACCGACTAGCGGGAGCACGGGAGCAGTTCTTC
CSGNRLAGAREQFF
>14|TRBV3-1|few|-|TRBJ2-1
TGTGCCAGCAGCCAAACCCCCGAGTACAATGAGCAGTTCTTC
CASSQTPEYNEQFF
>15|TRBV4-3|many|TRBD1|TRBJ2-7
TGCGCCAGCAGCCAAGAACAGGGGGCAGCCTACGAGCAGTACTTC
CASSQEQGAAYEQYF
>13|TRBV29-1|many|-|TRBJ1-2
TGCAGCGTTGGGGGGTTAGCTAACTATGGCTACACCTTC
CSVGGLANYGYTF
>17|TRBV6-2/TRBV6-3|-|-|TRBJ2-1
TGTGCCAGCAGTTCCCCCACAGAGCTCCGCTCCTACAATGAGCAGTTCTTC
CASSSPTELRSYNEQFF
>12|TRBV3-1|many|-|TRBJ2-1
TGTGCCAGCAGCCAAGTGTTCAATGAGCAGTTCTTC
CASSQVFNEQFF
>12|TRBV10-3|few|-|TRBJ1-1
TGTGCCACGACGGGTAGGAGCACTGAAGCTTTCTTT
CATTGRSTEAFF
>15|TRBV20-1|many|-|TRBJ1-3
TGCAGTGCTCTTCCTGGACTTCGCTCTGGAAACACCATATATTTT
CSALPGLRSGNTIYF
>14|TRBV5-6|few|-|TRBJ1-1
TGTGCCAGCAGCCCCACAGGGTTTGGTACTGAAGCTTTCTTT
CASSPTGFGTEAFF
>14|TRBV7-9|few|TRBD2|TRBJ2-3
TGTGCCACCCCGGGAGCGGGGAGCACAGATACGCAGTATTTT
CATPGAGSTDTQYF
>12|TRBV29-1|-|-|TRBJ2-7
TGCAGCGTTAGCCTCTCGGCGGACGAGCAGTACTTC
CSVSLSADEQYF